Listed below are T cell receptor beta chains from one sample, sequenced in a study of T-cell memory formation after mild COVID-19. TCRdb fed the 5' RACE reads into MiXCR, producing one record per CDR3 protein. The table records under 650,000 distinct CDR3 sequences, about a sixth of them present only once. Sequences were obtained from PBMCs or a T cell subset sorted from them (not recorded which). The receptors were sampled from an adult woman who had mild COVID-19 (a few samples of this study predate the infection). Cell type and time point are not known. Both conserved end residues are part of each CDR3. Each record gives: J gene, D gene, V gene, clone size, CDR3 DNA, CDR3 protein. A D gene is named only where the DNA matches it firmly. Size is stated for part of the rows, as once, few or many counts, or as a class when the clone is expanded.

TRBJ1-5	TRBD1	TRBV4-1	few	TGCGCCAGCAGCCCATATGCAGGGACAGACAATCAGCCCCAGCATTTT	CASSPYAGTDNQPQHF
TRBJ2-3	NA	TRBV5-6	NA	TGTGCCAGCAACCAGGGACCGGGTGCAAATACGCAGTATTTT	CASNQGPGANTQYF
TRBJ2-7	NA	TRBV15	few	TGTGCCACCAGCAGAGCCGGAGAGGTAACCTACGAGCAGTACTTC	CATSRAGEVTYEQYF
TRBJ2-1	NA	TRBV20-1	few	TGCAGTGCTAGAGTTGTACCCCCCTACAATGAGCAGTTCTTC	CSARVVPPYNEQFF
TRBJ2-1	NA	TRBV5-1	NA	TGCGCCAGCAGCTTGCAACCCCTTACAGGAAGCTCCTACAATGAGCAGTTCTTC	CASSLQPLTGSSYNEQFF
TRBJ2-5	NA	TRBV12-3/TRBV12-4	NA	TGTGCCAGCAGTTTTGGACGCTCGTCGACCCAGTACTTC	CASSFGRSSTQYF
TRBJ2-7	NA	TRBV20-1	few	TGCAGTGCTAGAGGGCCGGGTTACGAGCAGTACTTC	CSARGPGYEQYF
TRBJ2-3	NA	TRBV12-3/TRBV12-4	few	TGTGCCAGCAGCCCGTCCAGCCCCGCCACAGATACGCAGTATTTT	CASSPSSPATDTQYF
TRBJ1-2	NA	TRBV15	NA	TGTGCCACCAGCACGGGCTCCGGAGGCTATGGCTACACCTTC	CATSTGSGGYGYTF
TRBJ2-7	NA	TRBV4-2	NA	TGTGCCAGCAGCCAGGACGCGGTATCTCCCTACGAGCAGTACTTC	CASSQDAVSPYEQYF
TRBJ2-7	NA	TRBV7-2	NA	TGTGCCAGCAGCTCACAGAACTCCTACGAGCAGTACTTC	CASSSQNSYEQYF
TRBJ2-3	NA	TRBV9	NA	TGTGCCAGCAGCAACACCCCCTGGCAGCTTCAGCGGACAGATACGCAGTATTTT	CASSNTPWQLQRTDTQYF
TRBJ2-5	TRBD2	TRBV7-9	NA	TGTGCCAGCAGCTTTGTTACAGGACTAGCGGGAGAGATAGAGACCCAGTACTTC	CASSFVTGLAGEIETQYF
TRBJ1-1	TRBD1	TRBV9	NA	TGTGCCAGCTCTCGAGCGGTGGGACAGAGTTACACTGAAGCTTTCTTT	CASSRAVGQSYTEAFF
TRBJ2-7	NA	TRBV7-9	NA	TGTGCCAGCAGCAACGTGGGGTACGAGCAGTACTTC	CASSNVGYEQYF
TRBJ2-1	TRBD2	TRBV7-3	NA	TGTGCCAGCGGACTAGCGGGGTACAATGAGCAGTTCTTC	CASGLAGYNEQFF
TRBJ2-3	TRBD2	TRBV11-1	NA	TGTGCCAGCAGCTTTTACCTAGCGGGGGTTGGAGATACGCAGTATTTT	CASSFYLAGVGDTQYF
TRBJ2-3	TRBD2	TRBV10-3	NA	TGTGCCATCGGCGGGAGAGCGACAGATACGCAGTATTTT	CAIGGRATDTQYF
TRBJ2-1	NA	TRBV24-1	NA	TGTGCCACCAGTGGGACAGTTAGCTCCTACAATGAGCAGTTCTTC	CATSGTVSSYNEQFF
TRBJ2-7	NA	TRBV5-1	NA	TGCGCCAGCAGCTTCCGGGACCCCCGTTCCTACGAGCAGTACTTC	CASSFRDPRSYEQYF
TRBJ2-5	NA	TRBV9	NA	TGTGCCAGCAGCGTAGCTACAGGAAGACAAGAGACCCAGTACTTC	CASSVATGRQETQYF
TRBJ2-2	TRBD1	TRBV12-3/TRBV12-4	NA	TGTGCCAGCTATCCCGGGGCAGGGGGCCTCTCGGAAATGTTTTTT	CASYPGAGGLSEMFF
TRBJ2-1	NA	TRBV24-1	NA	TGTGCCACCAGTGATGGGCTGCGAATCTCCTACAATGAGCAGTTCTTC	CATSDGLRISYNEQFF
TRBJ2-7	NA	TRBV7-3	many	TGTGCCAGCAGCCCCAGGGGGGGGCACATCTACGAGCAGTACTTC	CASSPRGGHIYEQYF
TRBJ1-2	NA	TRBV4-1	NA	TGCGCCAGCAGCCATGGAGGGACATTAAAGGGCTACACCTTC	CASSHGGTLKGYTF
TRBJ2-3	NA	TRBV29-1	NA	TGCAGCGGCCGACTTAGCGGAGGGGTGGATACGCAGTATTTT	CSGRLSGGVDTQYF
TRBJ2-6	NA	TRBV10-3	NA	TGTGCCATCAGTGAGGAACAGGGTTACTCTGGGGCCAACGTCCTGACTTTC	CAISEEQGYSGANVLTF
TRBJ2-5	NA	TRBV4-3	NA	TGCGCCAGCAGCCAAGAGGTGTTCCAAGAGACCCAGTACTTC	CASSQEVFQETQYF
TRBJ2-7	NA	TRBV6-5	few	TGTGCCAGCCTACCTTCCGAGAGCTCCTACGAGCAGTACTTC	CASLPSESSYEQYF
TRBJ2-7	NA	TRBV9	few	TGTGCCAGCAGCGTAGGCCGGACGAGAAACGAGCAGTACTTC	CASSVGRTRNEQYF
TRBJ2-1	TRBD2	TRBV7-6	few	TGTGCCAGCAGCTTAGCGGGGAGGGCCGAGCAGTTCTTC	CASSLAGRAEQFF
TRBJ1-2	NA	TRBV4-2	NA	TGTGCCAGCAGCCAAGACTTATGGACAGCGCTCTATGGCTACACCTTC	CASSQDLWTALYGYTF
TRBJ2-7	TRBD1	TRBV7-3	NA	TGTGCCAGCAGCTGGACAGGGGGCGTCTCCTACGAGCAGTACTTC	CASSWTGGVSYEQYF